One sample yielded the 8 T cell receptor beta chains listed below, sequenced in a study of T cells in Graves' hyperthyroidism and ophthalmopathy (dated by TCRdb to between 2018 and 2020). Library construction relied on multiplex PCR. TCRdb shows the sequencer as Illumina HiSeq 2000. TCR beta CDR3 regions were amplified from RNA transcripts. For the first round of RT-PCR on the TCR CDR3, the HTBI primer set was used together with the Qiagen OneStep RT-PCR kit. TCRdb cleaned the public reads at Q25 with fastp, built clones with MiXCR and kept in-frame beta chains. CDR3 protein duplicates are merged, each entry listing the most common genes and DNA. Here the sample has hundreds of thousands of distinct CDR3 sequences; approximately 17% occur a single time. The leading ten clones occupy approximately 15% of the sample. Sample: blood. The receptor set was obtained from a woman aged 18-35 years with Graves' ophthalmopathy.

This chain joins TRBV19 and TRBJ1-2; D is ambiguous. V was clipped by 5 bases and J by 0 bases, with 7 bases between them. Per germline, CDR1 LNHDA and CDR2 SQIVND (reference sequence). The CDR3 extends over 13 amino acids. CDR3 loop: CASSSAPNYGYTF. CDR3 DNA: TGTGCCAGTAGTTCGGCCCCTAACTATGGCTACACCTTC.

V usage is TRBV7-9 and J usage is TRBJ2-7, with a tentative D call TRBD1 (6 bases). V dropped 0 bases and J dropped 6 bases, with 12 bases sitting between them. This CDR3 region has 14 residues. In germline, CDR1 is SEHNR, CDR2 FQNEAQ (reference sequence). CDR3 sequence reads: CASSLAWTASEQYF. CDR3 DNA sequence: TGTGCCAGCAGCTTAGCCTGGACAGCGAGCGAGCAGTACTTC.

The chain combines TRBV10-3 with TRBJ2-6; 8 bases align to TRBD1. Trimming took 4 bases from V and 0 from J; bases not matched to a gene: 2. The CDR3 runs to 16 residues. Germline values: CDR1 ENHRY, CDR2 SYGVKD. The CDR3 bases are TGTGCCATCAGTGGGGGACAGGTCTCTGGGGCCAACGTCCTGACTTTC. It is translated as CAISGGQVSGANVLTF.

V usage is TRBV27 and J usage is TRBJ2-3; D not resolved. The CDR3 sequence is 13 residues long. Trimming left V 5 bases short and J 2 bases short, with 8 bases between. Germline V gene lookup returns CDR1 MNHEY and CDR2 SMNVEV (reference sequence). CDR3 in DNA: TGTGCCAGCAGTCCCCTAGACACAGATACGCAGTATTTT. It codes for CASSPLDTDTQYF.

This clonotype was seen ten or more times. This chain joins TRBV12-3 or TRBV12-4 and TRBJ1-1; TRBD1 is a possible D gene (5 bases). The CDR3 is 16 residues long. The V and J ends lost 5 bases and 1 base respectively, with 17 bases between them. The DNA for the CDR3 is TGTGCCAGCAGTCAAACTCGGGGGGGAGGGAACACTGAAGCTTTCTTT. Amino acids: CASSQTRGGGNTEAFF.

The chain combines TRBV7-9 with TRBJ2-2; 9 bases are shared with TRBD2. The CDR3 extends over 19 amino acids. The trim removed 3 bases at V and 4 bases at J, leaving 15 bases unmatched. Looked up from germline, CDR1 is SEHNR and CDR2 is FQNEAQ (reference sequence). The DNA of the CDR3 is TGTGCCAGCAGCTTTCCTACGGGTAGCGGGAGTGGTAGCACCGGGGAGCTGTTTTTT. Translation gives CASSFPTGSGSGSTGELFF.

This clonotype was seen many times. The chain combines TRBV30 with TRBJ1-1, with D perhaps TRBD1 (5 bases). Germline CDR1 and CDR2: GTSNPN and SVGIG (reference sequence). The CDR3 loop spans 11 amino acids. V shed 3 bases and J shed 5 bases, with 7 bases lying between them. The DNA for the CDR3 is TGTGCCTGGAGCAGACAGACTGAAGCTTTCTTT. Its protein is CAWSRQTEAFF. The full variable domain, rest sourced from reference TRBV30 and TRBJ1-1, is SQTIHQWPATLVQPVGSPLSLECTVEGTSNPNLYWYRQAAGRGLQLLFYSVGIGQISSEVPQNLSASRPQDRQFILSSKKLLLSDSGFYLCAWSRQTEAFFGQGTRLTVV.

The V gene is TRBV12-3 or TRBV12-4, the J gene TRBJ2-6, with D unresolved. The CDR3 is 16 residues long. Trimming stripped 7 bases from V and 0 bases from J, with 13 bases between. CDR3 bases: TGTGCCAGCAAGTGGGGATCGTCCTCTGGGGCCAACGTCCTGACTTTC. It encodes CASKWGSSSGANVLTF.